This TCR beta chain was retrieved from a study of cytomegalovirus exposure and HLA in healthy donors. Across the study: T cells numbering around 170 million yielded more than 100 million unique TCR beta sequences in an earlier analysis. Findings of the study overall: Cytomegalovirus-associated TCR beta chains were listed, numbering some 150.

The CDR3 has 14 amino acids. The germline V gene has CDR1 SQVTM and CDR2 ANQGSEA. J gave up 7 bases and V 7 bases, and 10 bases lay outside the gene matches. PCR used 60 Vbeta primers and 13 Jbeta primers. In the study's own analysis: Approximately 11 million of around 85 million unique TCR beta chains were shared, per a later count. The repertoire was sequenced with immunoSEQ multiplex PCR; TCRdb's copy has only in-frame clones and lacks some. The DNA gave D and trimming, while V, J and clone size come from that table. The table lists under 150,000 clones, 60% to 85% of them singletons, with approximately 1.8% in the top ten. In the case of this clone: What it binds is not known.

J is TRBJ2-7 and V is TRBV29-1, with 13 bases aligning to TRBD2. This clonotype originated in a woman aged 35 to 49 in good health and CMV-seronegative. Material for sequencing was PBMCs. CDR3 protein: CSAGGGTSGKEQYF. The DNA of the CDR3 is TGCAGCGCTGGGGGGGGGACTAGCGGGAAGGAGCAGTACTTC.